The rows below give T cell receptor beta chains drawn from one sample of a study of cytomegalovirus exposure and HLA in healthy donors. TCRdb's table, derived via immunoSEQ multiplex PCR, lists solely in-frame clones and lacks some. Of approximately 120,000 clones in the sample, more than 75% were seen once. Sequences were obtained from PBMCs. These TCRs come from a woman aged 55-69 years in good health and CMV-seropositive. Both conserved end residues are part of each CDR3. The D gene is left open where the match is weak. Only part of the rows carry a size: once, few, many, or a class if the clone is expanded.

j_call v_call clone_size d_call cdr3_aa cdr3_nt
TRBJ2-3 TRBV4-2 once TRBD2 CASSPLGLAGADTQYF TGTGCCAGCAGCCCTCTCGGACTAGCGGGAGCTGATACGCAGTATTTT
TRBJ1-1 TRBV6-5 few - CASSYAVYDEAFF TGTGCCAGCAGTTACGCGGTTTATGATGAAGCTTTCTTT
TRBJ2-7 TRBV9 - TRBD2 CASSPGASGYYEQYF TGTGCCAGCAGCCCCGGGGCTAGCGGGTATTACGAGCAGTACTTC
TRBJ1-5 TRBV7-2 - - CASSLVAYSNQPQHF TGTGCCAGCAGCTTAGTTGCGTATAGCAATCAGCCCCAGCATTTT
TRBJ2-7 TRBV7-2 - TRBD2 CASSSGLAGVEQYF TGTGCCAGCAGCTCGGGACTAGCGGGAGTCGAGCAGTACTTC
TRBJ1-1 TRBV5-1 - - CASSTGGQWTEAFF TGCGCCAGCAGCACGGGGGGGCAGTGGACTGAAGCTTTCTTT
TRBJ1-5 TRBV15 - - CATSSPQGYNQPQHF TGTGCCACCAGCAGTCCTCAGGGTTATAATCAGCCCCAGCATTTT
TRBJ1-6 TRBV25-1 - - CASSESSHADNSPLHF TGTGCCAGCAGTGAGAGTTCCCACGCCGATAATTCACCCCTCCACTTT
TRBJ1-1 TRBV5-4 - - CASSLGLNTEAFF TGTGCCAGCAGCTTGGGGCTGAACACTGAAGCTTTCTTT
TRBJ2-2 TRBV5-4 - - CASSPGLLSLDSGELFF TGTGCCAGCAGCCCGGGACTCCTCTCTCTCGATTCCGGGGAGCTGTTTTTT
TRBJ1-4 TRBV19 - - CATSSDRSEKLFF TGTGCCACCTCGTCCGACAGGAGTGAAAAACTGTTTTTT
TRBJ2-3 TRBV7-6 - - CASSLMKTSTDTQYF TGTGCCAGCAGCTTAATGAAGACTAGCACAGATACGCAGTATTTT
TRBJ2-7 TRBV5-1 - TRBD1 CASSPEGQGAYEQYF TGCGCCAGCAGCCCGGAAGGACAGGGGGCTTACGAGCAGTACTTC
TRBJ1-3 TRBV27 few TRBD1 CASSSRQGSSGNTIYF TGTGCCAGCAGTTCCCGACAGGGGAGCTCTGGAAACACCATATATTTT
TRBJ2-5 TRBV7-2 - TRBD2 CASSLGSGREETQYF TGTGCCAGCAGCTTAGGGAGCGGGAGGGAAGAGACCCAGTACTTC